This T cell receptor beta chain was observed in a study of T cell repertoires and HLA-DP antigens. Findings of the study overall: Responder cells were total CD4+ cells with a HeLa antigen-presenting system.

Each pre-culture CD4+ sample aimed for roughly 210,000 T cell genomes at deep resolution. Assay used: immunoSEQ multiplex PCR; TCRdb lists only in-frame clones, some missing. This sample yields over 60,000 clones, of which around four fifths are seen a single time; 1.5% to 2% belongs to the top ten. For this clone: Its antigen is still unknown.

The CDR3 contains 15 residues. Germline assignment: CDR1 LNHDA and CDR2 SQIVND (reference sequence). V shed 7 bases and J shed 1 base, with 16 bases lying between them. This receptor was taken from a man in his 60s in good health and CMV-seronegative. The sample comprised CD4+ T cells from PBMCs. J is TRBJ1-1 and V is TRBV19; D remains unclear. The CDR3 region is CASTPQLVANTEAFF. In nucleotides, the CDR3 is TGTGCCAGTACCCCGCAGCTGGTGGCGAACACTGAAGCTTTCTTT.